A single T cell receptor beta chain is shown here with its context. The repertoire was sequenced with immunoSEQ multiplex PCR; TCRdb's copy has only in-frame clones and lacks some. The repertoire consists of approximately 94,000 clones, with approximately 80% occurring once and the leading ten covering about an eighth. The sample originates from a study of blood T cell repertoires in COVID-19. Overall study: Acute-phase and convalescent COVID-19 samples originated in the United States, Italy and Spain. T cells, B-cell-depleted T cells, or PBMCs supplied cDNA or gDNA.

The CDR3 sequence is 15 residues long. From germline, CDR1 is SGDLS and CDR2 YYNGEE. The V end was cut by 0 bases, the J end by 7 bases, with 11 bases between. The chain has TRBV9 and TRBJ1-6; TRBD1 is a possible D gene (5 bases). The clonotype comes from a woman between 70 and 85 years old with acute or convalescent COVID-19. The sample comprised peripheral blood. CDR3 coding DNA: TGTGCCAGCAGCGTAGGGGGGGTTCAGAATTCACCCCTCCACTTT. This codes for CASSVGGVQNSPLHF.